This T cell receptor (beta chain) was captured in a study of cytomegalovirus exposure and HLA in healthy donors. Findings of the study overall: As was reported, the classifier diagnosed cytomegalovirus status with high specificity and sensitivity. Confirmation was obtained in vitro that a few CMV-associated chains are specific for CMV antigens.

Separation from the roughly 690-subject first cohort characterized the 120-subject validation cohort, to which the donors belonged. Data came from immunoSEQ multiplex PCR; TCRdb stores just in-frame clones and leaves some out. The profile covers 90,000 to 120,000 clones, with 70% to 90% appearing a single time and more than 2.5% taken by the ten largest. For this clone: Its antigen is unknown.

With 0 bases removed from V and 4 bases from J, the gap between germline ends came to 13 bases. The CDR3 contains 15 residues. CDR1 and CDR2 (germline): SGHTS, YDEGEE. This clonotype was obtained from a woman under 30 in good health and CMV-seronegative. Material: PBMCs. The V gene is TRBV5-8, the J gene TRBJ1-1; a weak D match, TRBD1 (6 bases). The CDR3: CASSLVGGSGTEAFF. The DNA of the CDR3 is TGTGCCAGCAGCTTGGTTGGGGGCTCGGGCACTGAAGCTTTCTTT.